Sequencing of this T cell receptor (beta chain) was carried out in a study of T cell changes during pregnancy in multiple sclerosis. The V end lost 4 bases, the J end lost 7 bases, and 11 bases lay between the germline ends. The germline V gene encodes CDR1 MNHEY and CDR2 SMNVEV (reference sequence). The CDR3 totals 13 residues. Assay: immunoSEQ multiplex PCR; the TCRdb copy retains only in-frame clones and omits some. The table records 35,000 to 45,000 clones, 85% to 95% of them present only once. The sample consisted of CD8+ T cells from peripheral blood mononuclear cells, taken in the third trimester of pregnancy. This clonotype was sampled from a female donor with multiple sclerosis, enrolled in a pregnancy study. The chain has TRBV27 and TRBJ2-1, with a possible D match to TRBD2 (6 bases). The CDR3 bases are TGTGCCAGCAGTTCCGGGACTCATAATGAGCAGTTCTTC. It encodes CASSSGTHNEQFF.